The source of this TCR beta chain is a study of blood T cell repertoires in COVID-19. The CDR3 is 15 residues long. CDR1 SGHNT and CDR2 YYREEE come from the germline V gene (reference sequence). V was pared by 1 base and J by 4 bases, with 6 bases of the junction left unmatched. Some clones are missing from TCRdb's copy, which holds only in-frame ones; the method was immunoSEQ multiplex PCR. This sample has fewer than 400,000 clones, with 80% to 90% found just once. The study drew participants aged about 18 to 89 years from some 24 US areas. The chain has TRBV5-4 and TRBJ2-5, with 8 bases identical to TRBD2. This clonotype was sampled from a man aged 25-45 years who had recovered from COVID-19. Material for sequencing was PBMCs or T cells enriched from blood (not recorded which). CDR3 loop: CASSLFGTRGETQYF. The CDR3 nucleotides read TGTGCCAGCAGCTTGTTCGGGACTAGGGGAGAGACCCAGTACTTC.